This T cell receptor (beta chain) is from a study of T cells in localized non-small cell lung cancer (dated by TCRdb to the early 2020s). Regarding the complete study: T cell repertoires of fewer than 250 early-stage NSCLC patients were analyzed, with tumors being compared against uninvolved tumor-adjacent lungs. All 230 or so NSCLC patients in the cohort were treatment-naive and had localized lung tumors that were resected. Of the NSCLC patients, approximately 130 were male and around 99 were female, and the mean age was around 70 years.

At diagnosis, tumor, uninvolved tumor-adjacent lung and peripheral blood were collected and then preserved as a mix of FFPE and fresh-frozen material. For TCR repertoire profiling, blood samples were analyzed in the form of peripheral blood mononuclear cells. The cysteine opens and the phenylalanine closes a CDR3 of 15 amino acids. CDR3 DNA is the only sequence kept; it has 45 bases, read in frame from the first base. The germline V gene (reference sequence) specifies LNHDA as CDR1 and SQIVND as CDR2. V loses 6 bases, J loses 4 bases, and the germline ends lie 18 bases apart. The immunoSEQ Assay was used to sequence TCR beta CDR3 regions from DNA. For the original study's pipeline: To compute T cell density, TCR beta template counts were normalized to usable DNA, which was estimated by amplifying housekeeping genes. Richness was estimated using the preseqR package, with extrapolation to 400,000 templates for PBMC samples and to 120,000 templates for tissue samples. Clonality was defined by subtracting Pielou's evenness from one. To identify tissue-enriched TCRs, differential abundance testing was run on productive amino-acid clonotypes with a minimum total count of 5 and an alpha of 0.1. The Jaccard Index and the Morisita Overlap Index were used to quantify repertoire overlap between compartments. GLIPH grouped TCR beta CDR3s together with public tetramer-defined viral CDR3s, and a viral motif had to include at least three viral sequences and also show V-gene enrichment. In TCRdb, the immuneACCESS table is reduced to in-frame sequences with V and J assigned. These tables do not hold every clone; where another copy was compared, an unresolved V gene accounts for under half, and the others remain unexplained. V, J and clone size reflect that table, while D and trimming were determined from the DNA. This sample has about 26,000 clones in its table, and about 85% of those were observed once. The ten largest make up 8.5% to 10% of the sample.

Overall study outcomes, separate from this receptor: The highest T cell clonality was observed in uninvolved tumor-adjacent lung, where clonality exceeded that of tumor, suggesting that antigenic responses were more focused in uninvolved tumor-adjacent lung. A median of roughly 60 of the top 100 tumor clones were detected in paired uninvolved adjacent lung, and approximately 28 of these tumor clones were also found among the top 100 clones of the paired uninvolved adjacent lung. Because of the exploratory design, TCR variables were selected using unadjusted p-values without false-discovery rate correction. Multi-region tumor sequencing was not performed, so intratumor heterogeneity could not be excluded. Longer overall survival was associated with higher T cell density in blood, whereas shorter survival was associated with higher clonality in adjacent lung.

For this clone: Its antigen is currently not known. The input lacks base qualities; no much larger clone sits a single base away.

The material was peripheral blood, obtained before any cancer treatment. This receptor was taken from a man aged 40 to 75 with stage III squamous cell lung carcinoma. The V and J genes are TRBV19 and TRBJ1-1; TRBD1 is a weak D gene call, 5 bases matching. The nucleotide sequence is TGTGCCAGTAGCGGGGGGTGGGTTTCCGGCACTGAAGCTTTCTTT. This yields the protein CASSGGWVSGTEAFF.